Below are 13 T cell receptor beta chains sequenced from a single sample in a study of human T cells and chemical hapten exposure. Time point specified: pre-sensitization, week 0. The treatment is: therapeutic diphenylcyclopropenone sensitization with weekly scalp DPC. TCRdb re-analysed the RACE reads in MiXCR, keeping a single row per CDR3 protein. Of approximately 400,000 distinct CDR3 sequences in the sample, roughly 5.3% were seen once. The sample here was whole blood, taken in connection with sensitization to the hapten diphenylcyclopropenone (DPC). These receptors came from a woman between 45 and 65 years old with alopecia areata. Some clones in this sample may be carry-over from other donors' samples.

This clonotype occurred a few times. The CDR3 DNA reads as TGTGCCAGTAGTACAGGGGGTAGCCAAGAGACCCAGTACTTC. Its protein product is CASSTGGSQETQYF. This chain uses TRBV19 with TRBJ2-5; TRBD1 agrees at 7 bases. Germline CDR1 is LNHDA and CDR2 is SQIVND (reference sequence). V lost 4 bases and J lost 1; bases outside the gene matches: 3. This CDR3 region has 14 residues.

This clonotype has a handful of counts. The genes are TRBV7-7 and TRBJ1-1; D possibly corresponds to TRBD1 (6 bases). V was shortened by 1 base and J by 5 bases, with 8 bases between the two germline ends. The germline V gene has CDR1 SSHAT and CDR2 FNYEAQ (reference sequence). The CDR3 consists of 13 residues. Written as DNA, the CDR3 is TGTGCCAGCAGCTTAGAGACAGGTACTGAAGCTTTCTTT. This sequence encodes CASSLETGTEAFF.

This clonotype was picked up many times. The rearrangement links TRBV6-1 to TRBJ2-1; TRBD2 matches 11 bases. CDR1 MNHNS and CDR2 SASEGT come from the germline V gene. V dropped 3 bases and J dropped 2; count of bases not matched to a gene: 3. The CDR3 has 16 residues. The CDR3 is CASSDPSGRTYNEQFF. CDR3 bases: TGTGCCAGCAGTGACCCTAGCGGGAGGACCTACAATGAGCAGTTCTTC.

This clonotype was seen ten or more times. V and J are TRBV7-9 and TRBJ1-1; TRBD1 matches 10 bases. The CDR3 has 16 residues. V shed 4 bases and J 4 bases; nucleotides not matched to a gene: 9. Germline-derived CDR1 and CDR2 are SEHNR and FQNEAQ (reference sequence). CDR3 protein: CASSSAGTGAITEAFF. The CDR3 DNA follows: TGTGCCAGCAGCTCGGCGGGGACAGGGGCGATCACTGAAGCTTTCTTT.

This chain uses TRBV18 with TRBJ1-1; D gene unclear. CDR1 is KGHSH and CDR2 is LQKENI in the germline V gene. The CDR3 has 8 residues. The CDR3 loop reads CRAEGAFF. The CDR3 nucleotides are TGTCGCGCGGAGGGAGCTTTCTTT.

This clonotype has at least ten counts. In DNA form, the CDR3 reads TGTGCCAGCAGCCCGGCCAGATATAATTCACCCCTCCACTTT. Translating gives CASSPARYNSPLHF. The rearrangement uses TRBV3-1 and TRBJ1-6, with unresolved D. The CDR3 runs to 14 residues. Trimming left V 4 bases short and J 4 bases short, with 8 bases between. The germline gives CDR1 LGHDT, CDR2 YNNKEL (reference sequence).

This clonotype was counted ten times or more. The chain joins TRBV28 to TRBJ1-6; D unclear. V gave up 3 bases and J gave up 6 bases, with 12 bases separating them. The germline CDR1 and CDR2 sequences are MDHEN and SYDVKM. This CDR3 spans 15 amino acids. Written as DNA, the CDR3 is TGTGCCAGCAGTTTTACGAGGGCGAGTAATTCACCCCTCCACTTT. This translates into CASSFTRASNSPLHF.

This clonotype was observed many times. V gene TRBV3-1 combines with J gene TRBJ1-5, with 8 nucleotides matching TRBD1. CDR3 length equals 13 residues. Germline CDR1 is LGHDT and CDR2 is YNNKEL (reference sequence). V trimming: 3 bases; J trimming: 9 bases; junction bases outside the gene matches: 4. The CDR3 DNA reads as TGTGCCAGCAGCCACGACAGGGGAGGGCCCCAGCATTTT. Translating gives CASSHDRGGPQHF.

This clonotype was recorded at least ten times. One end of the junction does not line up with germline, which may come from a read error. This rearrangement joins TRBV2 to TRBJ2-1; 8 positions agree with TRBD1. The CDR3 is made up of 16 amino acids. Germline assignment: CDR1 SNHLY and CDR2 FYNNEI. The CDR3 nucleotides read TGTGCCAGCAGGGAAGGGCCGGGACAGGCCCTAGATGAGCAGTTCTTC. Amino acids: CASREGPGQALDEQFF.

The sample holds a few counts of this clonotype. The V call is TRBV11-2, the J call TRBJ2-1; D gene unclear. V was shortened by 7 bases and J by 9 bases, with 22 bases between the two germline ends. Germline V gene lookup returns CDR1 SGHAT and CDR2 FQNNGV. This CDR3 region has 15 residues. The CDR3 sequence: CASNYRRVVDGEQFF. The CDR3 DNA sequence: TGTGCCAGCAATTACAGAAGGGTAGTCGACGGTGAGCAGTTCTTC.

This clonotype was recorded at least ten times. The CDR3 nucleotides read TGTGCCAGCAGTTTCCCGGGCAGGATATCAATAAATGAGCAGTTCTTC. Protein product: CASSFPGRISINEQFF. The chain combines TRBV12-3 or TRBV12-4 with TRBJ2-1; D gene unclear. V was pared by 3 bases and J by 7 bases, with 19 bases between. CDR3 length: 16 residues.

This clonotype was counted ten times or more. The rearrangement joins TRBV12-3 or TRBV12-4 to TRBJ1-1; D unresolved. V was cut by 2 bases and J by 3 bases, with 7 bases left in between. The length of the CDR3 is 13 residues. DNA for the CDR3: TGTGCCAGCAGTTTATCTGAATACACTGAAGCTTTCTTT. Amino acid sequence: CASSLSEYTEAFF.

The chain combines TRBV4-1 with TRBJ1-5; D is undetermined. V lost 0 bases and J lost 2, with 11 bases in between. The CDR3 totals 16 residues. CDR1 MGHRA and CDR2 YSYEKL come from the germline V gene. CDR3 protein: CASSQEWASGNQPQHF. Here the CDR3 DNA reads TGCGCCAGCAGCCAAGAATGGGCATCGGGCAATCAGCCCCAGCATTTT.